This T cell receptor (beta chain) was sequenced for a study of blood T cells in healthy people across ages. The overall study: The capture of about one barcoded beta molecule per two T cells was achieved by template switching.

Worth noting for this clonotype: Its antigen is still unknown.

Primed by a sample-barcoded 5' primer and a J-beta primer mix, a second PCR proceeded for 7 to 11 cycles. MiXCR was run by TCRdb on the 5' RACE reads, yielding one entry per CDR3 protein. The data contain about 1.7 million distinct CDR3 sequences, 28% of them singletons. Study findings and constraints: Among T cells, TCR beta diversity per million cells dropped roughly linearly as age rose.

The sequencing input was blood. This TCR derives from a woman aged 25 to 39 in good health.

The CDR3 region is CAPPGSRDCRIHTQYF. The CDR3 region has the DNA TGTGCCCCCCCTGGGTCCCGGGACTGCAGGATTCATACGCAGTATTTT. J is TRBJ2-3 and V is TRBV10-3; D possibly corresponds to TRBD2 (6 bases). There are 16 residues in the CDR3. CDR1 and CDR2 (germline): ENHRY, SYGVKD. Trimming removed 11 bases at V and 7 bases at J, with 28 bases between.